This entry lists 21 T cell receptor beta chains sequenced from one sample in a study of persistence of HIV-infected CD4 T cells (dated by TCRdb to 2020 to 2022). The sample's treatment or condition label is to be understood as: suppressive antiretroviral therapy. Cells were stimulated with anti-CD3/anti-CD28 magnetic beads as a nonspecific positive control representing the CD4+ T cell repertoire. Sorting of responding CD4+ T cells was based on upregulation of both CD40 ligand and CD69. The immunoSEQ hsTCRB assay version 4 in survey mode was used to sequence TCRbeta repertoires from genomic DNA. The table comes from immuneACCESS by way of TCRdb, which keeps in-frame sequences with V and J called. Part of the clones is missing from these tables; in studies checked, under half for an unresolved V gene and the rest for unknown reasons. Present in this sample are more than 30,000 clones, approximately 90% of which were seen just once. The top ten constitute approximately 1.4% of the sample.

For these receptors, no antigen is known. The specimen was CD4+ T cells sorted from PBMCs after roughly 18-hour stimulation, collected from a patient who received antiretroviral therapy. The cell subset or site label for this specimen denotes: CD40L+CD69+ CD4 T cells responding to anti-CD3/anti-CD28 beads, representing the overall repertoire. These TCRs come from an adult man with HIV who was CMV-seropositive.

The chain joins TRBV6-5 to TRBJ1-2; D not resolved. This CDR3 spans 15 amino acids. Trimming left V 4 bases short and J 5 bases short, with 17 bases between. CDR1 and CDR2 (germline): MNHEY, SVGAGI. CDR3 nucleotide sequence: TGTGCCAGCAGTTCGTCTGAGGGTGTTTGGTATGGCTACACCTTC. This translates into CASSSSEGVWYGYTF.

J is TRBJ1-2 and V is TRBV2; D uncertain. Germline V gene lookup returns CDR1 SNHLY and CDR2 FYNNEI. The CDR3 runs to 12 residues. V was trimmed by 1 base and J by 2 bases, leaving 2 bases between them. This chain's CDR3 is CASSEENYGYTF. The CDR3 nucleotides are TGTGCCAGCAGTGAAGAGAACTATGGCTACACCTTC. Drawing the rest from reference TRBV2 and TRBJ1-2, the complete variable domain is EPEVTQTPSHQVTQMGQEVILRCVPISNHLYFYWYRQILGQKVEFLVSFYNNEISEKSEIFDDQFSVERPDGSNFTLKIRSTKLEDSAMYFCASSEENYGYTFGSGTRLTVV.

The J gene is TRBJ1-1, the V gene TRBV7-3, with D tentatively TRBD1 (5 bases). V lost 4 bases and J lost 8, with 14 bases in between. Looked up from germline, CDR1 is SGHTA and CDR2 is FQGTGA. The CDR3 covers 13 residues. The CDR3 spells CASSSQDKSEAFF. As DNA, the CDR3 is TGTGCCAGCAGCTCTCAGGACAAGTCCGAAGCTTTCTTT.

This chain connects TRBV3-1 (or the pseudogene TRBV3-2) to TRBJ2-3; 7 bases agree with TRBD1. After removal of 0 bases from V and 0 bases from J, the junction contained 9 bases not matched to a gene. Per germline, CDR1 LGHDT and CDR2 YNNKEL (reference sequence). This CDR3 is built from 18 residues. CDR3 in amino acids: CASSQDWGQTSSTDTQYF. DNA for the CDR3: TGTGCCAGCAGCCAAGATTGGGGACAGACATCTAGCACAGATACGCAGTATTTT.

This clone was seen once. The genes are TRBV27 and TRBJ2-2, with 7 nucleotides matching TRBD1. The CDR3 runs to 15 residues. V shed 5 bases and J 7 bases; nucleotides not matched to a gene: 10. Germline V CDR1 and CDR2: MNHEY, SMNVEV (reference sequence). CDR3 region: CASSPRTGSDGELFF. CDR3 nucleotides: TGTGCCAGCAGTCCCCGGACAGGATCGGACGGGGAGCTGTTTTTT.

This rearrangement joins TRBV4-2 to TRBJ2-5, with 7 bases matching TRBD2. CDR1 is LGHNA, CDR2 YNFKEQ, per germline. The CDR3 extends over 16 amino acids. V shed 1 base, J shed 5 bases, and the junction held 10 bases outside the gene matches. CDR3: CASSQGIGGGRETQYF. CDR3 coding DNA: TGTGCCAGCAGCCAAGGAATCGGCGGGGGTCGGGAGACCCAGTACTTC.

The chain couples TRBV27 to TRBJ2-6; D is possibly TRBD1 (6 bases). The CDR3 is 15 residues long. The germline V gene encodes CDR1 MNHEY and CDR2 SMNVEV (reference sequence). V was pared by 5 bases and J by 2 bases, with 10 bases between. The CDR3 here is CASSTGQTGANVLTF. The CDR3 DNA reads TGTGCCAGCAGTACCGGACAGACTGGGGCCAACGTCCTGACTTTC. Full variable domain (missing parts from reference TRBV27 and TRBJ2-6): EAQVTQNPRYLITVTGKKLTVTCSQNMNHEYMSWYRQDPGLGLRQIYYSMNVEVTDKGDVPEGYKVSRKEKRNFPLILESPSPNQTSLYFCASSTGQTGANVLTFGAGSRLTVL.

CDR3: CASSLEPTGRNYGYTF. The CDR3 DNA is TGTGCCAGCAGCTTAGAACCGACGGGACGTAACTATGGCTACACCTTC. J is TRBJ1-2 and V is TRBV7-2, with a possible D match to TRBD1 (5 bases). With 1 base removed from V and 1 base from J, the gap between germline ends came to 13 bases. The length of the CDR3 is 16 residues. Germline CDR1 is SGHTA and CDR2 is FQGNSA.

The rearrangement joins TRBV10-3 to TRBJ2-1; D assignment may be TRBD1 or TRBD2 (7 bases each). CDR1 and CDR2 from the germline V gene are ENHRY and SYGVKD. The length of the CDR3 is 16 residues. Trimming took off 8 bases at V and 7 bases at J, with 24 bases between the two ends. The CDR3 bases are TGTGCCATCCACAGCGGAGGGGGAGGGGGCCAAAATGAGCAGTTCTTC. Residues: CAIHSGGGGGQNEQFF.

The V and J genes are TRBV24-1 and TRBJ2-2, with 10 bases aligning to TRBD2. V gave up 4 bases and J gave up 3 bases; unmatched junction bases: 4. The CDR3 is 16 amino acids. Germline V gives CDR1 KGHDR, CDR2 SFDVKD. The CDR3 DNA reads as TGTGCCACCAGTGACCCTAGCGGGAGAGACACCGGGGAGCTGTTTTTT. Its protein is CATSDPSGRDTGELFF.

The chain links TRBV7-2 to TRBJ2-1; D possibly corresponds to TRBD2 (5 bases). The V gene's germline CDR1 is SGHTA and CDR2 FQGNSA. CDR3 length: 14 amino acids. V lost 4 bases and J 4 bases, leaving 11 bases between the germline ends. This CDR3 reads CASSWGAGYNEQFF. The CDR3 DNA sequence: TGTGCCAGCAGCTGGGGAGCCGGGTACAATGAGCAGTTCTTC.

This clone has only one observation. The genes are TRBV12-3 or TRBV12-4 and TRBJ1-2, with D perhaps TRBD1 (5 bases). Trimming cost V 8 bases and J 4 bases, with 11 bases left between them. The CDR3 extends over 12 amino acids. CDR3: CASHYGGYGYTF. The CDR3 region has the DNA TGTGCCAGCCACTACGGGGGCTATGGCTACACCTTC.

The V call is TRBV6-5, the J call TRBJ2-3, with no clear D. The CDR3 spans 15 residues. The germline V and J ends were trimmed by 7 bases and 3 bases, with 17 bases remaining between them. CDR1 MNHEY and CDR2 SVGAGI come from the germline V gene. The CDR3 is CASTSRGRNTDTQYF. The CDR3 region has the DNA TGTGCCAGCACAAGTAGAGGACGGAATACAGATACGCAGTATTTT.

The V and J genes are TRBV19 and TRBJ2-3; either TRBD1 or TRBD2 may fit D (5 bases each). The CDR3 has 14 amino acids. The ends were cut back, 5 bases at V and 0 bases at J, with 9 bases in the middle. Germline values: CDR1 LNHDA, CDR2 SQIVND (reference sequence). The CDR3 sequence is CASSWDRSTDTQYF. Here the CDR3 DNA reads TGTGCCAGTAGTTGGGACCGCAGCACAGATACGCAGTATTTT.

The rearrangement uses TRBV5-1 and TRBJ2-7; TRBD1 agrees at 7 bases. This CDR3 region has 16 residues. The J segment lost 1 base and the V segment lost 0 bases, leaving 7 bases of the junction unmatched. Germline values: CDR1 SGHRS, CDR2 YFSETQ. The CDR3 DNA follows: TGCGCCAGCAGCTTGGAAGGGGGCGAGTGGTCCTACGAGCAGTACTTC. Its translation: CASSLEGGEWSYEQYF.

The chain couples TRBV27 to TRBJ1-5; D possibly corresponds to TRBD1 (6 bases). The V gene lost 5 bases and the J gene lost 7 bases, with 27 bases spanning the gap. This CDR3 spans 18 amino acids. The germline gives CDR1 MNHEY, CDR2 SMNVEV (reference sequence). CDR3 in DNA: TGTGCCAGCAGTCCCCGGAAAGGCGGGACGTACGACAGGCAGCCCCAGCATTTT. Amino acids: CASSPRKGGTYDRQPQHF.

This rearrangement joins TRBV21-1 to TRBJ2-5. TRBV21-1 is listed as a pseudogene. This CDR3 has 17 residues. CDR3 nucleotide sequence: TGTGCCAGCAGCAAACCCCACTCAAGGGTAGCAAAGGAGACCCAGTACTTC. Its translation is CASSKPHSRVAKETQYF.

The chain combines TRBV9 with TRBJ1-4; D uncertain. V lost 3 bases, J lost 8 bases, and 8 bases lay in between. CDR1 is SGDLS and CDR2 is YYNGEE in the germline V gene. The CDR3 totals 12 residues. Here the CDR3 reads CASSGSQEKLFF. The CDR3 DNA follows: TGTGCCAGCAGCGGGTCACAGGAAAAACTGTTTTTT.

The rearrangement joins TRBV6-5 to TRBJ1-5; D remains ambiguous. Germline-derived CDR1 and CDR2 are MNHEY and SVGAGI. CDR3 length equals 13 residues. The V gene lost 8 bases and the J gene lost 5 bases, with 13 bases spanning the gap. The CDR3 DNA reads as TGTGCCAGCCAACCGACGGAGTATCAGCCCCAGCATTTT. It codes for CASQPTEYQPQHF.

CDR3 region: CASSSPQGLALQTQYF. The CDR3 DNA reads TGTGCCAGCAGCTCTCCACAGGGACTAGCTTTGCAGACCCAGTACTTC. This chain links TRBV7-2 with TRBJ2-5, with 9 bases fitting TRBD2. CDR1 is SGHTA, CDR2 FQGNSA, per germline. CDR3 length: 16 residues. V dropped 4 bases and J dropped 6; count of bases not matched to a gene: 12. Combining the CDR3 with reference TRBV7-2 and TRBJ2-5 gives the whole variable domain GAGVSQSPSNKVTEKGKDVELRCDPISGHTALYWYRQSLGQGLEFLIYFQGNSAPDKSGLPSDRFSAERTGGSVSTLTIQRTQQEDSAVYLCASSSPQGLALQTQYFGPGTRLLVL.

The V gene is TRBV12-3 or TRBV12-4, the J gene TRBJ1-1; D gene ambiguous. The CDR3 length is 13 residues. The V gene lost 3 bases and the J gene lost 4 bases, with 9 bases spanning the gap. CDR3 loop: CASSFDGRTEAFF. Here the CDR3 DNA reads TGTGCCAGCAGTTTCGACGGGCGCACTGAAGCTTTCTTT.